Listed here are 21 T cell receptor beta chains from one sample, sequenced in a study of shared clonotypes between healthy human individuals. Libraries were prepared by immunoSEQ multiplex PCR; TCRdb keeps only in-frame clonotypes and omits some of them. The table records fewer than 600,000 clones, about four fifths of them present only once. The sequenced sample was PBMCs. These receptors all stem from a woman between 35 and 50 years old in good health. Some clones in this sample may be carry-over from other donors' samples.

This chain uses TRBV4-1 with TRBJ2-5, with 12 bases fitting TRBD2. The CDR3 has 17 residues. J gave up 4 bases and V 3 bases, and 9 bases lay outside the gene matches. CDR1 MGHRA and CDR2 YSYEKL come from the germline V gene. The CDR3 loop is CASSHEPLTSGRETQYF. The CDR3 coding sequence is TGCGCCAGCAGCCACGAGCCCTTGACTAGCGGGAGAGAGACCCAGTACTTC.

The chain employs TRBV5-8 and TRBJ2-1, with 8 bases aligning to TRBD2. The CDR3 covers 16 residues. CDR1 and CDR2 (germline): SGHTS, YDEGEE. V trimming: 2 bases; J trimming: 4 bases; junction bases outside the gene matches: 8. CDR3 in amino acids: CASSFPLTGGYNEQFF. The CDR3 bases are TGTGCCAGCAGCTTTCCGCTAACGGGAGGGTACAATGAGCAGTTCTTC.

The chain recombines TRBV29-1 with TRBJ2-1; TRBD2 might be the D (5 bases). Germline-derived CDR1 and CDR2 are SQVTM and ANQGSEA. Trimming removed 7 bases at V and 8 bases at J, with 12 bases between. CDR3 length equals 11 residues. The CDR3 DNA reads TGCAGCGCGGACTTGGGCTATGAGCAGTTCTTC. This encodes CSADLGYEQFF.

This clone showed up just a few times. Distinct nucleotide sequences in the sample also encode this CDR3. The V and J genes are TRBV5-1 and TRBJ2-1; 8 nucleotides match TRBD1. Germline V lookup: CDR1 SGHRS, CDR2 YFSETQ. The CDR3 has 14 amino acids. The trim removed 1 base at V and 4 bases at J, leaving 1 base unmatched. The CDR3 region has the DNA TGCGCCAGCAGCTTGAGACAGGGGTACAATGAGCAGTTCTTC. This encodes CASSLRQGYNEQFF. Drawing the rest from reference TRBV5-1 and TRBJ2-1, the complete variable domain is KAGVTQTPRYLIKTRGQQVTLSCSPISGHRSVSWYQQTPGQGLQFLFEYFSETQRNKGNFPGRFSGRQFSNSRSEMNVSTLELGDSALYLCASSLRQGYNEQFFGPGTRLTVL.

The rearrangement uses TRBV2 and TRBJ1-5; D perhaps matches TRBD1 (6 bases). CDR1 SNHLY and CDR2 FYNNEI come from the germline V gene. With 6 bases removed from V and 0 bases from J, the gap between germline ends came to 12 bases. The CDR3 extends over 15 amino acids. The CDR3: CASSPQGYSNQPQHF. CDR3 nucleotides: TGTGCCAGCAGCCCACAGGGTTATAGCAATCAGCCCCAGCATTTT.

This chain links TRBV7-2 with TRBJ1-2; 9 bases match TRBD1. The CDR3 runs to 14 residues. The V and J ends lost 5 bases and 4 bases, in that order; junction bases with no gene match: 5. CDR1 and CDR2 (germline): SGHTA, FQGNSA. Here the CDR3 DNA reads TGTGCCAGCAGCCAGGGGACAGGGCTCTATGGCTACACCTTC. Amino acid sequence: CASSQGTGLYGYTF. The variable domain in full, with the rest retrieved from reference TRBV7-2 and TRBJ1-2, is GAGVSQSPSNKVTEKGKDVELRCDPISGHTALYWYRQSLGQGLEFLIYFQGNSAPDKSGLPSDRFSAERTGGSVSTLTIQRTQQEDSAVYLCASSQGTGLYGYTFGSGTRLTVV.

The chain carries TRBV6-1 and TRBJ2-7; 7 bases map to TRBD2. This CDR3 is 13 amino acids long. The J segment lost 3 bases and the V segment lost 6 bases, leaving 5 bases of the junction unmatched. CDR1 is MNHNS, CDR2 SASEGT, per germline. CDR3 nucleotides: TGTGCCAGCAGGGGCGGGAGCAGCTACGAGCAGTACTTC. It is translated as CASRGGSSYEQYF.

As concerns this clone: A far larger clone is only one base removed, so a read error is likely. Other DNA sequences from this sample encode an identical CDR3 as well. The V call is TRBV30, the J call TRBJ2-6, with a possible D match to TRBD1 (5 bases). The CDR3 contains 13 residues. CDR1 is GTSNPN and CDR2 is SVGIG in the germline V gene (reference sequence). CDR3: CAWSFGGANVLTF. The CDR3 DNA follows: TGTGCCTGGAGTTTTGGTGGGGCCAACGTACTGACTTTC.

The rearrangement links TRBV6-5 to TRBJ1-1; the D is unclear. CDR1 MNHEY and CDR2 SVGAGI come from the germline V gene. V lost 2 bases and J 6 bases, leaving 13 bases between the germline ends. The CDR3 length is 14 residues. CDR3 sequence (DNA): TGTGCCAGCAGTTACGGTAGGGTGGTGTCTGAAGCTTTCTTT. As protein: CASSYGRVVSEAFF.

This chain links TRBV5-1 with TRBJ2-1; 8 bases line up with TRBD2. The CDR3 consists of 17 residues. Unmatched junction bases numbered 11, after V lost 1 base and J lost 5 bases. Germline CDR1 reads SGHRS; CDR2 reads YFSETQ. The CDR3 DNA sequence: TGCGCCAGCAGCTTGAGGCCCGGGGGGGAGGTTGACAATGAGCAGTTCTTC. This sequence encodes CASSLRPGGEVDNEQFF.

V gene TRBV2 combines with J gene TRBJ2-1; 11 bases fit TRBD2. Germline CDR1 and CDR2: SNHLY and FYNNEI. Losses at the gene ends were 4 bases for V and 3 bases for J; bases not matched to a gene: 2. This CDR3 is 15 amino acids long. The CDR3 DNA follows: TGTGCCAGCAGTGGACTAGCGGGGCTCTACAATGAGCAGTTCTTC. Protein product: CASSGLAGLYNEQFF.

This rearrangement joins TRBV5-1 to TRBJ2-1; D remains ambiguous. Germline CDR1 and CDR2: SGHRS and YFSETQ. The V gene lost 0 bases and the J gene lost 7 bases, with 11 bases spanning the gap. This CDR3 has 14 amino acids. CDR3 sequence: CASSLAGSGNEQFF. In nucleotides, the CDR3 is TGCGCCAGCAGCTTGGCCGGGTCTGGGAATGAGCAGTTCTTC.

The rearrangement uses TRBV2 and TRBJ1-4; 7 positions agree with TRBD1. V trimming: 6 bases; J trimming: 2 bases; junction bases outside the gene matches: 9. Germline assignment: CDR1 SNHLY and CDR2 FYNNEI. The CDR3 totals 16 residues. The CDR3 coding sequence is TGTGCCAGCAGGGATCCCGACAGGGCGACTAATGAAAAACTGTTTTTT. This encodes CASRDPDRATNEKLFF.

This chain connects TRBV11-2 to TRBJ2-7, with D perhaps TRBD1 (5 bases). This CDR3 region has 13 residues. Trimming removed 5 bases at V and 2 bases at J, with 10 bases between. Germline lookup yields CDR1 SGHAT and CDR2 FQNNGV. The CDR3 DNA sequence: TGTGCCAGCAGCGCCGACAGCCCCTACGAGCAGTACTTC. This codes for CASSADSPYEQYF.

The V gene is TRBV28, the J gene TRBJ2-3, with TRBD1 identical over 8 bases. Trimming at V came to 5 bases and at J to 4 bases, leaving 5 bases not matched to a gene. The CDR3 is 14 residues long. From germline, CDR1 is MDHEN and CDR2 SYDVKM. CDR3: CASSDRGLADTQYF. As DNA, the CDR3 is TGTGCCAGCAGTGACAGGGGCCTCGCAGATACGCAGTATTTT.

This chain joins TRBV30 and TRBJ1-2, with D perhaps matching TRBD1 (5 bases). The germline CDR1 and CDR2 sequences are GTSNPN and SVGIG (reference sequence). The CDR3 is 13 amino acids. The V end lost 1 base, the J end lost 5 bases, and 11 bases lay between the germline ends. The CDR3 sequence: CAWSAGDYYGYTF. CDR3 sequence (DNA): TGTGCCTGGAGTGCGGGGGATTATTATGGCTACACCTTC.

Details on this clone: This likely traces to a read error, being one base from a far larger clone. The sample holds other DNA sequences that translate to the same CDR3. The chain couples TRBV7-2 to TRBJ1-1; D uncertain. The CDR3 has 15 residues. Trimming shortened V by 5 bases and J by 0 bases, and 13 bases separated the two germline ends. CDR1 is SGHTA, CDR2 FQGNSA, per germline. The CDR3 nucleotides read TGTGCCAGCAGCGCCCTAATCCAGCTGAACACTGAAGCTTTCTTT. It yields the protein CASSALIQLNTEAFF.

This chain links TRBV7-6 with TRBJ2-3; TRBD1 matches at 8 bases. The CDR3 covers 18 residues. Germline V gene lookup returns CDR1 SGHVS and CDR2 FNYEAQ. Germline trimming cut 1 base from V and 3 bases from J; bases unmatched to any gene: 12. The CDR3 DNA reads as TGTGCCAGCAGCTTAGGGGACAGGTCTTACCTCGGGACAGATACGCAGTATTTT. It translates to CASSLGDRSYLGTDTQYF.

This clone was detected ten times or more. The rearrangement uses TRBV6-4 and TRBJ2-2, with 8 bases aligning to TRBD1. Losses at the gene ends were 9 bases for V and 5 bases for J; bases not matched to a gene: 8. This CDR3 spans 14 amino acids. The germline CDR1 and CDR2 sequences are MRHNA and SNTAGT. The CDR3 sequence is CASSETGETGELFF. CDR3 DNA: TGTGCCAGTTCAGAGACAGGGGAGACCGGGGAGCTGTTTTTT.

This rearrangement joins TRBV19 to TRBJ1-3; 7 bases align to TRBD1. The length of the CDR3 is 15 residues. Germline V lookup: CDR1 LNHDA, CDR2 SQIVND (reference sequence). J was trimmed by 2 bases and V by 6 bases; bases with no gene match: 7. This CDR3 is CASSETGSTGNTIYF. The CDR3 bases are TGTGCCAGTAGCGAGACAGGGTCTACTGGAAACACCATATATTTT.

This clone is a singleton in its sample. This chain links TRBV4-3 with TRBJ1-4; D may be TRBD1 (5 bases). Germline loops: CDR1 LGHNA, CDR2 YSLEER. The CDR3 has 15 amino acids. Deletions cut 4 bases from V and 7 bases from J, with 16 bases between. The CDR3 reads CASSLTTGVREKLFF. The CDR3 DNA sequence: TGCGCCAGCAGCCTGACGACGGGGGTTCGTGAAAAACTGTTTTTT.